Below are 5 T cell receptor beta chains sequenced from a single sample in a study of vaccination and CD4 T cells after COVID-19. The antigens these receptors bind are not known. The treatment here: approximately 9-day PBMC culture with coronavirus spike peptide pools or control peptides (ViraFEST assay). With the Oncomine TCR Beta short-read assay, DNA from cultured CD4+ T cells was sequenced. TCRdb analysed the PCR reads with MiXCR anew, one entry per CDR3 protein. The sample carries 25,000 to 30,000 distinct CDR3 sequences, roughly 60% recorded once. The specimen was CD4+ T cells from blood, cultured in vitro, collected after SARS-CoV-2 vaccination. The receptor set was obtained from a human donor who received a COVID-19 vaccine.

The chain combines TRBV24-1 with TRBJ2-2; the match to TRBD2 covers 7 bases. Trimming took 4 bases from V and 8 from J; bases not matched to a gene: 12. The CDR3 extends over 16 amino acids. The germline gives CDR1 KGHDR, CDR2 SFDVKD. The CDR3 DNA reads TGTGCCACCAGTGAGCCCGGGAGGCCGGAGCAAGGGGAGCTGTTTTTT. Protein product: CATSEPGRPEQGELFF.

This clonotype was detected only a few times. The chain carries TRBV7-3 and TRBJ2-5, with 7 positions matching TRBD2. This CDR3 spans 15 amino acids. The V segment lost 2 bases and the J segment 5 bases; nucleotides outside the gene matches: 8. From germline, CDR1 is SGHTA and CDR2 FQGTGA. CDR3 sequence: CASSLGAGDGETQYF. The CDR3 DNA reads as TGTGCCAGCAGCTTAGGGGCGGGAGACGGGGAGACCCAGTACTTC.

The rearrangement links TRBV7-2 to TRBJ2-7; 8 positions match TRBD1. This CDR3 region has 14 residues. The ends lost 5 bases at V and 6 bases at J; junction bases unmatched: 9. Per germline, CDR1 SGHTA and CDR2 FQGNSA. CDR3 DNA sequence: TGTGCCAGCAGCGCCGACAGGGGAATTGGCGAGCAGTACTTC. This translates into CASSADRGIGEQYF.

This clonotype showed up just a few times. The V and J genes are TRBV12-3 or TRBV12-4 and TRBJ2-7; D may be TRBD1 or TRBD2 (5 bases each). CDR3 length equals 13 residues. V lost 1 base to trimming and J lost 3 bases, with 7 bases between them. CDR3 amino acids: CASSLGDGYEQYF. In DNA form, the CDR3 reads TGTGCCAGCAGTTTAGGGGACGGCTACGAGCAGTACTTC.

The chain employs TRBV5-1 and TRBJ1-1; TRBD1 aligns across 7 bases. Germline V gene sequence: CDR1 SGHRS, CDR2 YFSETQ. This CDR3 spans 14 amino acids. Trimming cost V 0 bases and J 4 bases; bases outside gene matches: 3. For the CDR3, the DNA is TGCGCCAGCAGCTTGGACGGGACAGCCACTGAAGCTTTCTTT. Its translation is CASSLDGTATEAFF. Full variable domain (outside the CDR3, taken from reference TRBV5-1 and TRBJ1-1): KAGVTQTPRYLIKTRGQQVTLSCSPISGHRSVSWYQQTPGQGLQFLFEYFSETQRNKGNFPGRFSGRQFSNSRSEMNVSTLELGDSALYLCASSLDGTATEAFFGQGTRLTVV.